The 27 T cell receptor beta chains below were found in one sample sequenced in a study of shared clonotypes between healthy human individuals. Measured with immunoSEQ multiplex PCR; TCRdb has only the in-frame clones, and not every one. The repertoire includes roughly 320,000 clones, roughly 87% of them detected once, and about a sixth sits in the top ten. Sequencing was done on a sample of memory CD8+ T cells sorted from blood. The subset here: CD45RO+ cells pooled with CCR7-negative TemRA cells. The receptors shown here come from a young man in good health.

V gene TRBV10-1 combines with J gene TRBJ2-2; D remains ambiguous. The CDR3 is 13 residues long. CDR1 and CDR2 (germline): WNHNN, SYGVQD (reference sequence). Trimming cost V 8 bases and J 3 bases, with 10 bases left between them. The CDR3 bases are TGCGCCAGCCAGGACGGGCACACCGGGGAGCTGTTTTTT. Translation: CASQDGHTGELFF.

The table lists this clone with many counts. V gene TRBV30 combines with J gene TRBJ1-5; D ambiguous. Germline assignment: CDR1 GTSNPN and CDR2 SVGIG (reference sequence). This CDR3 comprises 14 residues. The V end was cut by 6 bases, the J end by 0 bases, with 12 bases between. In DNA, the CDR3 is TGTGCCTGTAGCCCCACGGATAGCAATCAGCCCCAGCATTTT. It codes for CACSPTDSNQPQHF.

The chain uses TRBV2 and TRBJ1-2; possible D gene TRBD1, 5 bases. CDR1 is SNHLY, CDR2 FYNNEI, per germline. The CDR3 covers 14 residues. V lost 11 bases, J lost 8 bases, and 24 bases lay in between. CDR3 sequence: CAYRRQTLSEGYTF. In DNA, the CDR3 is TGTGCCTATCGGCGACAGACCTTAAGCGAGGGCTACACCTTC.

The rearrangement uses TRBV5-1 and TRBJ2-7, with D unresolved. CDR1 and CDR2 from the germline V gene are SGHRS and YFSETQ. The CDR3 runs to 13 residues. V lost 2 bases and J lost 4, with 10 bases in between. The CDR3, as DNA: TGCGCCAGCAGCTTCGGCCTATTTTACGAGCAGTACTTC. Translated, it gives CASSFGLFYEQYF.

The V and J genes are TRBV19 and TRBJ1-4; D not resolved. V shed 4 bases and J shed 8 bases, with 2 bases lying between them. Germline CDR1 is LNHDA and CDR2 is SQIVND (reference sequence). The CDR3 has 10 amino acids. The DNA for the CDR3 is TGTGCCAGTAGTAGGGAAAAACTGTTTTTT. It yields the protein CASSREKLFF.

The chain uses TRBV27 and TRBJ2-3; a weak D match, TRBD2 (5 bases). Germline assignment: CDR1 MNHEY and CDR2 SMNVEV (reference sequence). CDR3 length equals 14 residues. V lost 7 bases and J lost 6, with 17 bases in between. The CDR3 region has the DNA TGTGCCAGCAAGCTCGGTCCCGGCGGGGATACGCAGTATTTT. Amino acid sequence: CASKLGPGGDTQYF.

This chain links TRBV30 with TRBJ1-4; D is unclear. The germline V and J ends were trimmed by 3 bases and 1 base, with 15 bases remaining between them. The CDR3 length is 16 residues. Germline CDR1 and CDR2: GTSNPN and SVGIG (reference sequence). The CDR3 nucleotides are TGTGCCTGGAGCATGGGCAGTTTTGGAACTAATGAAAAACTGTTTTTT. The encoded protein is CAWSMGSFGTNEKLFF. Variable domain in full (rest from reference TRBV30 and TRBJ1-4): SQTIHQWPATLVQPVGSPLSLECTVEGTSNPNLYWYRQAAGRGLQLLFYSVGIGQISSEVPQNLSASRPQDRQFILSSKKLLLSDSGFYLCAWSMGSFGTNEKLFFGSGTQLSVL.

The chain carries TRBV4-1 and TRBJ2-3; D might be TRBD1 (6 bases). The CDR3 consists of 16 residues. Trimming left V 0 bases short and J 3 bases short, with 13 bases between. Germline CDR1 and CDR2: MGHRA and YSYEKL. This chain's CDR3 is CASSQDKARGTDTQYF. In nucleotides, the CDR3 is TGCGCCAGCAGCCAAGATAAGGCCAGGGGAACAGATACGCAGTATTTT.

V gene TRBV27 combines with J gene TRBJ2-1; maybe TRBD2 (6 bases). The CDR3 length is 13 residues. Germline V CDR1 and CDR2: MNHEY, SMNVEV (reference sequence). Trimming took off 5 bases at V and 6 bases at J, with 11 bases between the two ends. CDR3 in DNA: TGTGCCAGCAGTCCGGACTATGGCAATGAGCAGTTCTTC. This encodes CASSPDYGNEQFF.

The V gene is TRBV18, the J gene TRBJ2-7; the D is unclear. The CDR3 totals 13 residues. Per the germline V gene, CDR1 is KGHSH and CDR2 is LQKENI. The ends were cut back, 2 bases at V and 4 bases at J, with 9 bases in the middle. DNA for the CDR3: TGTGCCAGCTCACCATGGCAGAAGTACGAGCAGTACTTC. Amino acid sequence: CASSPWQKYEQYF.

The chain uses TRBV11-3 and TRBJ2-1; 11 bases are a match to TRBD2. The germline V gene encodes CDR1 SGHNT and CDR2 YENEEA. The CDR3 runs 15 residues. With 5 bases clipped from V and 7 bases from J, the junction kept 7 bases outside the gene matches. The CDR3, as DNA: TGTGCCAGCAGCCTTAGCGGGAGGGAAGAAAATGAGCAGTTCTTC. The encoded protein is CASSLSGREENEQFF.

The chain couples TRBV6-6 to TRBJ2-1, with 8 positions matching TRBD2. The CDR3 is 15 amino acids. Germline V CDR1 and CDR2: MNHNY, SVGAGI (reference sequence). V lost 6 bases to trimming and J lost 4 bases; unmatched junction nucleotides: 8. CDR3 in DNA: TGTGCCAGCAGCCAACTAGCGGTGCGGTACAATGAGCAGTTCTTC. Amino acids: CASSQLAVRYNEQFF.

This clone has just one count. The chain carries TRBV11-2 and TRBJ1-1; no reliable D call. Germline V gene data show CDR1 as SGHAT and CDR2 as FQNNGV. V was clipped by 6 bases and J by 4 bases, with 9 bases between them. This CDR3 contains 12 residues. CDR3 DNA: TGTGCCAGCAGTCAGGATCTCACTGAAGCTTTCTTT. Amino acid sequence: CASSQDLTEAFF.

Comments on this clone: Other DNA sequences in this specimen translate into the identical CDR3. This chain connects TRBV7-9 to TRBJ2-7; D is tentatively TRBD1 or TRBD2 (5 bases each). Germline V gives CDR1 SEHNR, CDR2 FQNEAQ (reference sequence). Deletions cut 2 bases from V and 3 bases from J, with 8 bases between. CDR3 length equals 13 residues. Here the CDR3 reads CASSLRGDYEQYF. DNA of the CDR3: TGTGCCAGCAGCTTAAGAGGGGACTACGAGCAGTACTTC. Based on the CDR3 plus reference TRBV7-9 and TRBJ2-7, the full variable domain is DTGVSQNPRHKITKRGQNVTFRCDPISEHNRLYWYRQTLGQGPEFLTYFQNEAQLEKSRLLSDRFSAERPKGSFSTLEIQRTEQGDSAMYLCASSLRGDYEQYFGPGTRLTVT.

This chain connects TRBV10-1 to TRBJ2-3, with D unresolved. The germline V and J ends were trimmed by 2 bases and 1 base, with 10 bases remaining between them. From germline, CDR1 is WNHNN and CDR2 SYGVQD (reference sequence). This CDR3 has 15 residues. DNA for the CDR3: TGCGCCAGCAGTGAGATAGCAGGAGGCACAGATACGCAGTATTTT. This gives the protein CASSEIAGGTDTQYF.

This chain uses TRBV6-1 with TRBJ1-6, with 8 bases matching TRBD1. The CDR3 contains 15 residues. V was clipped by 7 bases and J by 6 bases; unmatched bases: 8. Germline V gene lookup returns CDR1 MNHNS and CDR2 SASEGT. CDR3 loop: CASTSDRAANSPLHF. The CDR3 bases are TGTGCCAGCACCTCGGACAGGGCGGCTAATTCACCCCTCCACTTT.

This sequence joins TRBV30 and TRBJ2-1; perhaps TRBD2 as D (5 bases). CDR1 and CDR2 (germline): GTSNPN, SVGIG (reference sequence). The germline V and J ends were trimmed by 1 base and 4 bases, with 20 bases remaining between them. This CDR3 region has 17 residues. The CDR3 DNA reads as TGTGCCTGGAGTGGAGTCGGTAAAGCGGATATTTACAATGAGCAGTTCTTC. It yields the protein CAWSGVGKADIYNEQFF.

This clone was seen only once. CDR3 region: CASSQAPPGLGSDNEQFF. In DNA, the CDR3 is TGCGCCAGCAGCCAAGCCCCACCGGGACTCGGGTCGGACAATGAGCAGTTCTTC. This chain uses TRBV4-3 with TRBJ2-1; D possibly corresponds to TRBD2 (6 bases). Germline-derived CDR1 and CDR2 are LGHNA and YSLEER. V gave up 1 base and J gave up 5 bases, with 21 bases separating them. This CDR3 has 18 residues.

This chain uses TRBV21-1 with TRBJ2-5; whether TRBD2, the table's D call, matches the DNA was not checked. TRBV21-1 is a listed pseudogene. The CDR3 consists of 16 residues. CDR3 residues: CASEGAGVLAQETQYF. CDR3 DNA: TGTGCCAGCGAAGGGGCGGGAGTTTTGGCCCAAGAGACCCAGTACTTC.

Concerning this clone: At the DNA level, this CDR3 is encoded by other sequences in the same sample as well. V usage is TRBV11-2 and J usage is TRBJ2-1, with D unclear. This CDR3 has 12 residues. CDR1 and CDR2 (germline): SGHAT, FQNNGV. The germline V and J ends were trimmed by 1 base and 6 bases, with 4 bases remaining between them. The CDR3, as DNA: TGTGCCAGCAGCTTAGTCGGCAATGAGCAGTTCTTC. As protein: CASSLVGNEQFF.

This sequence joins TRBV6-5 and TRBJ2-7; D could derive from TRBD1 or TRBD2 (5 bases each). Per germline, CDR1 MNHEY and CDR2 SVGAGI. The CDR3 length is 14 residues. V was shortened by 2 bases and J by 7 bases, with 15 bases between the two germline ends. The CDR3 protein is CASSYRDVLGEQYF. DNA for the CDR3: TGTGCCAGCAGTTACCGGGACGTCCTTGGAGAGCAGTACTTC.

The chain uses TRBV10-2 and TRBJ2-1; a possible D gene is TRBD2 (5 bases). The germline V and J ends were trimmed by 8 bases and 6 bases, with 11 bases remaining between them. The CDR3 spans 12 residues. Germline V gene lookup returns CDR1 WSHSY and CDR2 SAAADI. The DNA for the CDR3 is TGCGCCAGCGGGCTAGCTGTCAATGAGCAGTTCTTC. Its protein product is CASGLAVNEQFF.

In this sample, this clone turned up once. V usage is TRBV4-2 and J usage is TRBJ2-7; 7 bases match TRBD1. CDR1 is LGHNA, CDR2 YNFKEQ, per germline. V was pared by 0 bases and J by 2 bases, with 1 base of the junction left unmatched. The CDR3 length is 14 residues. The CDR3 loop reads CASSQDRGPYEQYF. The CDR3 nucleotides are TGTGCCAGCAGCCAAGATAGGGGGCCCTACGAGCAGTACTTC.

CDR3 amino acids: CASKTIRRSAYEQYF. The CDR3 DNA follows: TGTGCCAGCAAAACTATACGCCGGTCAGCCTACGAGCAGTACTTC. The V and J genes are TRBV27 and TRBJ2-7, with D uncertain. CDR3 size: 15 residues. Deletions cut 7 bases from V and 2 bases from J, with 18 bases between. Germline V gene lookup returns CDR1 MNHEY and CDR2 SMNVEV (reference sequence).

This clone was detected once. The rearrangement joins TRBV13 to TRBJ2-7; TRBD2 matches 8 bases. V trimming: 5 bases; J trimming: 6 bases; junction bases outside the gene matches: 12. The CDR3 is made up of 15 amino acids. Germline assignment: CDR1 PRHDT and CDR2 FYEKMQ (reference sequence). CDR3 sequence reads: CASSGSGRGGPEQYF. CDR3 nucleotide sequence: TGTGCCAGCAGCGGGAGTGGCCGGGGGGGCCCCGAGCAGTACTTC.

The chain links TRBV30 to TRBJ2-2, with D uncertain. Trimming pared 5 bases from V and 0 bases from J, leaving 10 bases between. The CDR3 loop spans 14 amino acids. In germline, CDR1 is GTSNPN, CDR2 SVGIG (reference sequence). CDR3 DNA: TGTGCCTGGGAACCCCCTCCGAACACCGGGGAGCTGTTTTTT. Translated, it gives CAWEPPPNTGELFF. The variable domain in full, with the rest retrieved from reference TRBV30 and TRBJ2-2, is SQTIHQWPATLVQPVGSPLSLECTVEGTSNPNLYWYRQAAGRGLQLLFYSVGIGQISSEVPQNLSASRPQDRQFILSSKKLLLSDSGFYLCAWEPPPNTGELFFGEGSRLTVL.

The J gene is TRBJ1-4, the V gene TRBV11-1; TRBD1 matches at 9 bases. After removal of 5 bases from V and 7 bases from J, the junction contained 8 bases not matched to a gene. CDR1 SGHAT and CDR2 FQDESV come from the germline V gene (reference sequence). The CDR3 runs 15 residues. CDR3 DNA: TGTGCCAGCAGCGAGGGACAGGGCTACAGTGAAAAACTGTTTTTT. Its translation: CASSEGQGYSEKLFF.